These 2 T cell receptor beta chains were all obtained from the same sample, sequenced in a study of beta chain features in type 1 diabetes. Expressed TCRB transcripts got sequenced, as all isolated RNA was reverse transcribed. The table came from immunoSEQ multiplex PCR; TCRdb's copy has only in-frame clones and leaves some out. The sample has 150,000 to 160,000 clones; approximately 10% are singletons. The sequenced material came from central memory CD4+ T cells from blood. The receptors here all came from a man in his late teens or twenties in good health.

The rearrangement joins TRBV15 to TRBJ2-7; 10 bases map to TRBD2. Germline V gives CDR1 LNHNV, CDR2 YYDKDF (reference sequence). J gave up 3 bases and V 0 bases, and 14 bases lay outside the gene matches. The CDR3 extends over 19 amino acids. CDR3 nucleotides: TGTGCCACCAGCAGAGATTACAGCGGGAGGGCCCTAGGAGTCTACGAGCAGTACTTC. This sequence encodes CATSRDYSGRALGVYEQYF.

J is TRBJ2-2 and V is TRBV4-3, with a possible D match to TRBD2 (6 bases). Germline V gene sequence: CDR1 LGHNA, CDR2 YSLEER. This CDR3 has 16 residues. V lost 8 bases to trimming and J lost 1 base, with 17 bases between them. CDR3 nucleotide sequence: TGCGCCAGCGGATGGACTTCGCGGGAGAACACCGGGGAGCTGTTTTTT. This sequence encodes CASGWTSRENTGELFF.